Included here is one T cell receptor (beta chain) sequence, with context. The antigen remains undetermined. This entry belongs to a study of CD8+ T cells in alopecia areata. Study overall: Treated patients were given oral tofacitinib, which was dosed at 5 to 10 mg twice daily.

CDR3 size: 14 residues. V dropped 5 bases and J dropped 7 bases, with 18 bases sitting between them. Germline values: CDR1 SGHRS, CDR2 YFSETQ. Investigators isolated RNA and reverse transcribed it into cDNA to act as the sequencing template. The method was immunoSEQ multiplex PCR; TCRdb's version includes in-frame clones alone and lacks a portion of them. The sample contains about 270,000 clones, about 62% of which appear only once. Treatment reported: oral pan-JAK inhibitor, 5-10 mg twice daily. The study's findings and limits: Researchers report lesional scalp, most notably alopecia totalis/universalis, outstripped normal scalp in clonality. On tofacitinib, scalp clonality and expanded CD8+ clones among top 100 fell significantly. With tofacitinib ongoing, many expanded lesional clones persisted in both scalp and blood.

This specimen consisted of CD4+ T cells sorted from blood, obtained at roughly week 53, from a patient treated with tofacitinib. This TCR was sampled from a human donor with alopecia areata. The chain employs TRBV5-1 and TRBJ2-5, with a weak D call TRBD2 (7 bases). The CDR3 is CASRLPGGPGTQYF. CDR3 bases: TGCGCCAGCAGACTGCCGGGGGGCCCAGGGACCCAGTACTTC.